The 9 T cell receptor beta chains reported below all come from one sample, sequenced in a study of T cell clonality in common variable immunodeficiency. This table comes from immunoSEQ multiplex PCR, and its TCRdb copy is limited to in-frame clones, with some not included. This set yields about 60,000 clones and no singletons; the top ten hold under 2%. The sample was peripheral blood mononuclear cells. The source of these receptors is a person aged 18 to 70 in good health.

This clone was counted many times. The DNA ends 3 residues before the CDR3 does, and the rest of the CDR3 is filled in from the germline J gene. The chain uses TRBV20-1 and TRBJ2-5, with 7 positions matching TRBD1. Germline CDR1 reads DFQATT; CDR2 reads SNEGSKA (reference sequence). After removal of 6 bases from V and 5 bases from J, the junction contained 9 bases not matched to a gene. The CDR3 runs 13 residues. The CDR3 reads CSARSGQTETQYF. The DNA read from the CDR3 is TGCAGTGCCCGATCGGGACAGACTGAGACC.

In regard to this clone: Coverage ceases 3 residues before the CDR3 finishes, and the germline J gene fills in the end. Distinct nucleotide sequences in the sample also encode this CDR3. The genes are TRBV7-9 and TRBJ1-5; 9 bases line up with TRBD1. The V segment lost 5 bases and the J segment 2 bases; nucleotides outside the gene matches: 4. This CDR3 is built from 15 residues. Germline CDR1 is SEHNR and CDR2 is FQNEAQ (reference sequence). CDR3 sequence: CASSRGQGGNQPQHF. Incomplete CDR3 DNA: TGTGCCAGCAGCCGGGGACAGGGAGGCAATCAGCCC.

This clone was seen at least ten times. The CDR3 end lies 3 residues beyond the end of the read and is filled in from the germline J gene. J is TRBJ1-6 and V is TRBV2; TRBD1 matches 7 bases. CDR1 is SNHLY and CDR2 is FYNNEI in the germline V gene. The CDR3 runs 14 residues. The ends lost 3 bases at V and 7 bases at J; junction bases unmatched: 3. CDR3 sequence reads: CASSDWGQNSPLHF. CDR3 bases read: TGTGCCAGCAGTGATTGGGGACAGAATTCACCC.

This clone was counted at least ten times. The sequence runs out 3 residues before the end of the CDR3; the remainder is reconstructed from the germline J gene. The genes are TRBV10-3 and TRBJ1-2; 9 nucleotides match TRBD1. Germline V gene lookup returns CDR1 ENHRY and CDR2 SYGVKD. The CDR3 extends over 13 amino acids. CDR3 loop: CAISDRGRNGYTF. CDR3 DNA (partial): TGTGCCATCTCGGACAGGGGACGAAACGGC.

This clone was found many times. The CDR3 is cut off 3 residues early in the read; its end comes from the germline J gene. V is TRBV20-1 and J is TRBJ2-3, with D possibly being TRBD1 (5 bases). CDR3 size: 13 residues. CDR1 and CDR2 from the germline V gene are DFQATT and SNEGSKA (reference sequence). Trimming cost V 3 bases and J 0 bases, with 7 bases left between them. CDR3 bases read: TGCAGTGCTAGGGACATCAGCACAGATACG. It specifies CSARDISTDT. The full CDR3 reads CSARDISTDTQYF.

This clone occurred many times. The CDR3 is cut off 3 residues early in the read; its end comes from the germline J gene. This chain links TRBV20-1 with TRBJ2-5; 11 bases match TRBD2. Germline assignment: CDR1 DFQATT and CDR2 SNEGSKA (reference sequence). This CDR3 comprises 13 residues. Trimming removed 5 bases from V and 5 bases from J; junction bases left unmatched: 4. The CDR3 is CSASLAGVETQYF. The CDR3 bases that were read are TGCAGTGCTTCACTAGCGGGAGTTGAGACC.

The sample holds many counts of this clone. The read finishes 3 residues shy of the CDR3 end, and the germline J gene is used to complete it. This sequence joins TRBV20-1 and TRBJ2-5; 15 positions match TRBD2. CDR3 size: 18 residues. V shed 4 bases, J shed 2 bases, and the junction held 11 bases outside the gene matches. Germline assignment: CDR1 DFQATT and CDR2 SNEGSKA (reference sequence). The CDR3 region is CSATHPGLAGGKQETQYF. The sequenced part of the CDR3 DNA is TGCAGTGCTACCCACCCCGGACTAGCGGGAGGGAAACAAGAGACC.

This clone occurred many times. The CDR3 is cut off 3 residues early in the read; its end comes from the germline J gene. The V gene is TRBV12-3 or TRBV12-4, the J gene TRBJ2-2; TRBD2 aligns across 14 bases. The CDR3 spans 18 residues. Losses at the gene ends were 6 bases for V and 4 bases for J; bases not matched to a gene: 10. The CDR3 DNA, read in part, is TGTGCCAGCAGCCCCCGACTAGCGGGAGGGCCTAGCACCGGGGAG. Its protein is CASSPRLAGGPSTGE. The whole CDR3 region reads CASSPRLAGGPSTGELFF.

This clone was recorded many times. The read stops 3 residues short of the end of the CDR3; the missing end is completed from the germline J gene. The sample carries other DNA sequences with the same CDR3. The chain has TRBV19 and TRBJ2-2, with 14 bases aligning to TRBD2. CDR3 size: 17 residues. Germline V gives CDR1 LNHDA, CDR2 SQIVND (reference sequence). V dropped 6 bases and J dropped 5; count of bases not matched to a gene: 8. The sequenced part of the CDR3 DNA is TGTGCCAGTAGACCCGGACTAGCGGGAGGTCGGACCGGGGAG. It translates to CASRPGLAGGRTGE. The whole CDR3 protein is CASRPGLAGGRTGELFF.